Listed below are T cell receptor beta chains from one sample, sequenced in a study of beta chain features in type 1 diabetes. This table comes from immunoSEQ multiplex PCR, and its TCRdb copy is limited to in-frame clones, with some not included. In the table there are under 350,000 clones, roughly 25% of which are singletons. The sequenced sample was naive CD4+ T cells from blood. The receptor source for this set is a woman younger than 45 with type 1 diabetes. Both conserved end residues are trimmed from each CDR3. Size values are once, few and many counts, or a class for expanded clones, and some rows have none.

few	TRBV5-4	TRBJ2-7	ASSLFSGIGEQY
NA	TRBV7-3	TRBJ1-1	ASSSTGGAGTEAF
NA	TRBV4-1	TRBJ2-3	ASSQRASGISTDTQY
few	TRBV30	TRBJ1-5	AWTGGNQPQH
few	TRBV29-1	TRBJ2-3	SVAAEAGGTDTQY
NA	TRBV19	TRBJ1-5	ASSIGGPQPQH
few	TRBV7-9	TRBJ1-4	ASSLVLQGEKLF
NA	TRBV5-1	TRBJ2-3	ASSLWPSGNTDTQY
NA	TRBV19	TRBJ2-3	ASSGLAASTDTQY
few	TRBV12-5	TRBJ1-5	ASGQDFLQPQH